Listed below are T cell receptor beta chains from one sample, sequenced in a study of shared T cell receptors in the human thymus. TCRdb's copy holds only in-frame clones and misses some; the assay was immunoSEQ multiplex PCR. The data hold 600,000 to 900,000 clones, with 70% to 90% observed a single time. The sample also formed part of further work on human thymus T cells.

The source material was thymocytes. The receptor source for this set is a girl less than two years old with a congenital heart defect. Both conserved end residues are part of each CDR3. D genes are given only for firm matches. The listing skips clone size in some rows; elsewhere it reads once, few, many or a size class.

CDR3aa: CAWSVIRGRYEQYF
CDR3nt: TGTGCCTGGAGTGTTATCAGGGGGCGATACGAGCAGTACTTC
abundance: -
j_gene: TRBJ2-7
v_gene: TRBV30
d_gene: TRBD1

CDR3aa: CASSYWTGAAYEQYF
CDR3nt: TGTGCCAGCAGCTACTGGACAGGGGCCGCCTACGAGCAGTACTTC
abundance: -
j_gene: TRBJ2-7
v_gene: TRBV5-5
d_gene: TRBD1

CDR3aa: CASIGQGRPIF
CDR3nt: TGTGCCAGTATCGGGCAGGGTCGGCCAATCTTC
abundance: -
j_gene: TRBJ2-7
v_gene: TRBV19
d_gene: -

CDR3aa: CASSRRLAFF
CDR3nt: TGTGCCAGCAGCCGCAGACTTGCTTTCTTT
abundance: few
j_gene: TRBJ1-1
v_gene: TRBV7-9
d_gene: -

CDR3aa: CASSFFGQRNTEAFF
CDR3nt: TGTGCCAGCAGCTTTTTCGGACAGAGGAACACTGAAGCTTTCTTT
abundance: -
j_gene: TRBJ1-1
v_gene: TRBV5-5
d_gene: -

CDR3aa: CASSLPRNGYEQYF
CDR3nt: TGTGCCAGCAGTTTGCCCAGGAATGGTTACGAGCAGTACTTC
abundance: -
j_gene: TRBJ2-7
v_gene: TRBV28
d_gene: -

CDR3aa: CASSQDTLTTSSTREQYF
CDR3nt: TGCGCCAGCAGCCAAGATACCCTCACAACTAGCAGTACTCGCGAGCAGTACTTC
abundance: -
j_gene: TRBJ2-7
v_gene: TRBV4-3
d_gene: -

CDR3aa: CASSDHDQPQHF
CDR3nt: TGTGCCAGCAGTGATCATGATCAGCCCCAGCATTTT
abundance: once
j_gene: TRBJ1-5
v_gene: TRBV25-1
d_gene: -

CDR3aa: CASSIYDRFDLRSQHF
CDR3nt: TGTGCCAGTAGTATCTACGACAGGTTCGACTTGCGATCCCAGCATTTT
abundance: -
j_gene: TRBJ1-5
v_gene: TRBV19
d_gene: -

CDR3aa: CASRQGTAYEQYF
CDR3nt: TGTGCCAGCAGACAAGGGACAGCCTACGAGCAGTACTTC
abundance: -
j_gene: TRBJ2-7
v_gene: TRBV7-2
d_gene: TRBD1

CDR3aa: CASSPERYSYNSPLHF
CDR3nt: TGCGCCAGCAGCCCAGAACGATATTCCTATAATTCACCCCTCCACTTT
abundance: -
j_gene: TRBJ1-6
v_gene: TRBV5-1
d_gene: -

CDR3aa: CASSARVDNSPLHF
CDR3nt: TGTGCCAGCAGCGCCCGGGTCGACAATTCACCCCTCCACTTT
abundance: -
j_gene: TRBJ1-6
v_gene: TRBV9
d_gene: -

CDR3aa: CASSPRVGGNTIYF
CDR3nt: TGTGCCAGCAGCCCCAGGGTGGGAGGAAACACCATATATTTT
abundance: -
j_gene: TRBJ1-3
v_gene: TRBV4-2
d_gene: -

CDR3aa: CASSLVEDTEAFF
CDR3nt: TGTGCCAGCAGCTTGGTAGAGGACACTGAAGCTTTCTTT
abundance: -
j_gene: TRBJ1-1
v_gene: TRBV6-5
d_gene: -

CDR3aa: CASSLAGGSPSDEQYF
CDR3nt: TGTGCCAGCAGCTTGGCCGGGGGATCTCCTTCGGACGAGCAGTACTTC
abundance: -
j_gene: TRBJ2-7
v_gene: TRBV5-6
d_gene: -

CDR3aa: CASRPPPPSVLIF
CDR3nt: TGTGCCAGCAGGCCTCCGCCCCCATCGGTTCTTATTTTT
abundance: -
j_gene: TRBJ1-1
v_gene: TRBV27
d_gene: -

CDR3aa: CASSYSSSLRGYTF
CDR3nt: TGTGCCAGCAGTTACTCGAGCAGCCTGAGGGGCTACACCTTC
abundance: -
j_gene: TRBJ1-2
v_gene: TRBV6-6
d_gene: -

CDR3aa: CATALRGSPLHF
CDR3nt: TGCGCTACCGCGTTAAGGGGTTCACCCCTCCACTTT
abundance: -
j_gene: TRBJ1-6
v_gene: TRBV29-1
d_gene: -

CDR3aa: CASSYNLPSTDTQYF
CDR3nt: TGTGCCAGCAGTTACAACTTGCCTAGCACAGATACGCAGTATTTT
abundance: -
j_gene: TRBJ2-3
v_gene: TRBV6-5
d_gene: -

CDR3aa: CASSPRTQNSGANVLTF
CDR3nt: TGCGCCAGCAGCCCCCGGACACAAAACTCTGGGGCCAACGTCCTGACTTTC
abundance: -
j_gene: TRBJ2-6
v_gene: TRBV4-1
d_gene: -

CDR3aa: CASSVAPETGMTEAFF
CDR3nt: TGTGCCAGCAGCGTTGCCCCGGAGACAGGGATGACTGAAGCTTTCTTT
abundance: -
j_gene: TRBJ1-1
v_gene: TRBV9
d_gene: TRBD1

CDR3aa: CASSLRESREQYF
CDR3nt: TGTGCCAGCAGTTTGAGGGAGTCGCGCGAGCAGTACTTC
abundance: -
j_gene: TRBJ2-7
v_gene: TRBV28
d_gene: -

CDR3aa: CASSFSGFRYTIYF
CDR3nt: TGTGCCAGCAGTTTTTCAGGTTTTCGATACACCATATATTTT
abundance: -
j_gene: TRBJ1-3
v_gene: TRBV28
d_gene: -

CDR3aa: CASSSHVDRQGKEETQYF
CDR3nt: TGCGCCAGCAGCTCCCACGTAGACCGACAGGGGAAGGAAGAGACCCAGTACTTC
abundance: -
j_gene: TRBJ2-5
v_gene: TRBV5-1
d_gene: TRBD1

CDR3aa: CASSATDRGNGYTF
CDR3nt: TGCGCCAGCAGCGCTACAGACAGGGGGAATGGCTACACCTTC
abundance: -
j_gene: TRBJ1-2
v_gene: TRBV5-1
d_gene: TRBD1

CDR3aa: CASIEDRGRGYGYTF
CDR3nt: TGCGCCAGCATCGAGGACAGGGGGCGCGGATATGGCTACACCTTC
abundance: -
j_gene: TRBJ1-2
v_gene: TRBV10-2
d_gene: TRBD1

CDR3aa: CASSDGAAGGTGELFF
CDR3nt: TGTGCCAGCAGTGACGGAGCGGCCGGGGGCACCGGGGAGCTGTTTTTT
abundance: -
j_gene: TRBJ2-2
v_gene: TRBV2
d_gene: -

CDR3aa: CASSPLGAGVTNEQFF
CDR3nt: TGTGCCAGCAGCCCCCTGGGAGCGGGGGTAACCAATGAGCAGTTCTTC
abundance: -
j_gene: TRBJ2-1
v_gene: TRBV13
d_gene: TRBD2